This T cell receptor beta chain was captured in a study of blood T cells in healthy people across ages. Study results and limitations: The CMV status of each donor remained undetermined, and this could have confounded shifts in expanded clonotypes.

Germline CDR1 is MDHEN and CDR2 is SYDVKM. The V and J ends lost 5 bases and 4 bases, in that order; junction bases with no gene match: 13. The CDR3 runs 17 residues. With a J-beta primer mix and a sample-barcoded 5' primer, a second PCR ran about 6 to 11 cycles. TCRdb itself ran the 5' RACE reads through MiXCR, one entry per CDR3 protein. This table has under 1,100,000 distinct CDR3 sequences, about 25% appearing once. Note on this clonotype: Antigen: not known.

In addition, the sample was reused for a study of T cells of mothers and their children.

This TCR was sampled from a girl aged 2 to 10 in good health. The sequenced material came from blood. The J gene is TRBJ2-3, the V gene TRBV28; 9 positions agree with TRBD2. CDR3 sequence: CASSRIGVAGDADTQYF. The CDR3 region has the DNA TGTGCCAGCAGTCGCATCGGGGTAGCGGGAGACGCAGATACGCAGTATTTT.